Shown below are 22 T cell receptor beta chains from a single sample sequenced in a study of control samples from healthy donors and cancer patients. Using immunoSEQ multiplex PCR, the repertoire was profiled, and TCRdb retains in-frame clones only, with some absent. The sample includes under 450,000 clones, 90% of them seen just once. Source material: PBMCs. These receptors came from a man aged 35 to 55 with head and neck cancer.

The CDR3 nucleotides read TGTGCCAGCAGCTTAAACCCGGGGGGGCCAGATACGCAGTATTTT. It encodes CASSLNPGGPDTQYF. This sequence joins TRBV7-3 and TRBJ2-3, with TRBD2 matching over 8 bases. The germline V gene encodes CDR1 SGHTA and CDR2 FQGTGA. The ends lost 1 base at V and 4 bases at J; junction bases unmatched: 4. The CDR3 runs to 15 residues.

This rearrangement joins TRBV28 to TRBJ1-6; no firm D call. The V and J ends lost 6 bases and 8 bases respectively, with 23 bases between them. This CDR3 is built from 17 residues. Per the germline V gene, CDR1 is MDHEN and CDR2 is SYDVKM. CDR3 in DNA: TGTGCCAGCAGACTACATCTGATCGGGGAAGTGGATTCACCCCTCCACTTT. Translation gives CASRLHLIGEVDSPLHF.

The CDR3 DNA reads as TGTGCCAGCAGCTTGTTGGGGAAAGGCTATGGCTACACCTTC. Translating gives CASSLLGKGYGYTF. The V call is TRBV5-4, the J call TRBJ1-2; D call uncertain. Per the germline V gene, CDR1 is SGHNT and CDR2 is YYREEE (reference sequence). This CDR3 is 14 amino acids long. Trimming stripped 1 base from V and 4 bases from J, with 11 bases between.

This chain uses TRBV7-9 with TRBJ1-2; 7 nucleotides line up with TRBD1. After removal of 3 bases from V and 1 base from J, the junction contained 14 bases not matched to a gene. The V gene's germline CDR1 is SEHNR and CDR2 FQNEAQ (reference sequence). This CDR3 region has 18 residues. The CDR3 DNA reads TGTGCCAGCAGCTTGCTGACAGGGCTTATAGGGGATAACTATGGCTACACCTTC. Its translation: CASSLLTGLIGDNYGYTF.

The chain couples TRBV6-5 to TRBJ1-1; perhaps TRBD1 as D (5 bases). V lost 5 bases and J lost 4, with 14 bases in between. Germline lookup yields CDR1 MNHEY and CDR2 SVGAGI. CDR3 size: 14 residues. The CDR3 loop is CASSLEGGGTEAFF. The CDR3 coding sequence is TGTGCCAGCAGTCTCGAAGGCGGGGGCACTGAAGCTTTCTTT.

The chain links TRBV28 to TRBJ2-7; 7 bases align to TRBD1. The CDR3 runs to 14 residues. Germline loops: CDR1 MDHEN, CDR2 SYDVKM. V lost 5 bases and J lost 2; bases outside the gene matches: 6. CDR3 sequence (DNA): TGTGCCAGCAGTAAGGGGGACAGAACCTACGAGCAGTACTTC. Amino acid sequence: CASSKGDRTYEQYF.

This clone was found a few times. The rearrangement links TRBV7-2 to TRBJ1-4; no clear D gene. With 2 bases removed from V and 5 bases from J, the gap between germline ends came to 9 bases. The CDR3 has 14 residues. In germline, CDR1 is SGHTA, CDR2 FQGNSA. The CDR3 region is CASSLLPKNEKLFF. The CDR3 bases are TGTGCCAGCAGCTTACTGCCAAAGAATGAAAAACTGTTTTTT.

CDR3 protein: CASQATPIYNEQFF. CDR3 coding DNA: TGTGCCAGCCAGGCTACCCCGATCTACAATGAGCAGTTCTTC. The rearrangement links TRBV6-5 to TRBJ2-1; D is unresolved. V was shortened by 8 bases and J by 3 bases, with 14 bases between the two germline ends. Looked up from germline, CDR1 is MNHEY and CDR2 is SVGAGI. The CDR3 extends over 14 amino acids.

The chain uses TRBV9 and TRBJ1-2, with a weak D call TRBD1 (5 bases). The CDR3 covers 15 residues. V shed 0 bases and J shed 4 bases, with 13 bases lying between them. In germline, CDR1 is SGDLS, CDR2 YYNGEE. The DNA of the CDR3 is TGTGCCAGCAGCGTAGGAATGACAGCGTCCTATGGCTACACCTTC. Its protein product is CASSVGMTASYGYTF.

CDR3 nucleotides: TGCGCCAGCAGCCTGGCCCTTGGGGGCCTCTCTGGAAACACCATATATTTT. It codes for CASSLALGGLSGNTIYF. This chain links TRBV4-3 with TRBJ1-3, with D possibly being TRBD1 (6 bases). Germline lookup yields CDR1 LGHNA and CDR2 YSLEER. V gave up 4 bases and J gave up 0 bases, with 16 bases separating them. This CDR3 has 17 residues.

The V gene is TRBV3-1 (or the pseudogene TRBV3-2), the J gene TRBJ2-2; 7 bases align to TRBD2. The CDR3 length is 15 residues. In germline, CDR1 is LGHDT, CDR2 YNNKEL (reference sequence). V was clipped by 1 base and J by 5 bases; unmatched bases: 4. DNA for the CDR3: TGTGCCAGCAGCCAAGTCGGGGGGTGGACCGGGGAGCTGTTTTTT. It encodes CASSQVGGWTGELFF.

This clone was picked up a small number of times. This sequence joins TRBV11-2 and TRBJ2-5, with D perhaps TRBD1 (6 bases). With 0 bases removed from V and 1 base from J, the gap between germline ends came to 18 bases. Germline values: CDR1 SGHAT, CDR2 FQNNGV. The CDR3 loop spans 18 amino acids. CDR3 loop: CASSLEMIGLDSQETQYF. Here the CDR3 DNA reads TGTGCCAGCAGCTTAGAAATGATCGGTTTGGACAGCCAAGAGACCCAGTACTTC.

The chain employs TRBV6-5 and TRBJ1-1, with unresolved D. The V end was cut by 4 bases, the J end by 0 bases, with 12 bases between. CDR1 and CDR2 from the germline V gene are MNHEY and SVGAGI. CDR3 length: 15 residues. CDR3 sequence: CASSSLGHLNTEAFF. DNA of the CDR3: TGTGCCAGCAGTTCCCTAGGGCACCTGAACACTGAAGCTTTCTTT.

V and J are TRBV23-1 and TRBJ1-2; a possible D gene is TRBD1 (6 bases). TRBV23-1 is placed among ORFs of uncertain function. CDR3 size: 17 residues. V was clipped by 0 bases and J by 4 bases, with 18 bases between them. The CDR3 bases are TGCGCCAGCAGTCAATCGAACCTACAGGGACACTTCTATGGCTACACCTTC. Its translation: CASSQSNLQGHFYGYTF.

In regard to this clone: This same CDR3 is encoded by further DNA sequences in the sample. The chain links TRBV27 to TRBJ1-5; the D gene is possibly TRBD1 (5 bases). Germline CDR1 reads MNHEY; CDR2 reads SMNVEV (reference sequence). The germline V and J ends were trimmed by 2 bases and 2 bases, with 10 bases remaining between them. The CDR3 loop spans 15 amino acids. The CDR3 loop is CASSLGTGGNQPQHF. For the CDR3, the DNA is TGTGCCAGCAGTTTAGGGACTGGGGGCAATCAGCCCCAGCATTTT.

This chain links TRBV6-2 or TRBV6-3 with TRBJ2-5; no clear D gene. CDR3 size: 13 residues. V was clipped by 2 bases and J by 5 bases, with 9 bases between them. CDR1 is MNHEY and CDR2 is SVGEGT in the germline V gene. CDR3 in DNA: TGTGCCAGCAGTTACATCGGCAGGGAGACCCAGTACTTC. As protein: CASSYIGRETQYF.

The V gene is TRBV7-2, the J gene TRBJ2-5; D gene ambiguous. V was clipped by 4 bases and J by 3 bases, with 12 bases between them. This CDR3 comprises 14 residues. Germline CDR1 and CDR2: SGHTA and FQGNSA. The DNA of the CDR3 is TGTGCCAGCAGCTCCTCGGCGCTAAAAGAGACCCAGTACTTC. It codes for CASSSSALKETQYF. The variable domain in full, completed from reference TRBV7-2 and TRBJ2-5, reads GAGVSQSPSNKVTEKGKDVELRCDPISGHTALYWYRQSLGQGLEFLIYFQGNSAPDKSGLPSDRFSAERTGGSVSTLTIQRTQQEDSAVYLCASSSSALKETQYFGPGTRLLVL.

Note on this clone: One end of the junction varies from germline; a read error may be responsible. The chain combines TRBV6-1 with TRBJ2-7; D might be TRBD1 (6 bases). The germline CDR1 and CDR2 sequences are MNHNS and SASEGT. The length of the CDR3 is 14 residues. The CDR3 sequence: CASSEDRTSYEQYF. As DNA, the CDR3 is TGTGCCAGCAGCGAAGACAGGACCTCCTACGAGCAGTACTTC.

The rearrangement uses TRBV29-1 and TRBJ1-2, with a weak D call TRBD1 (5 bases). The V gene lost 6 bases and the J gene lost 4 bases, with 18 bases spanning the gap. Germline CDR1 SQVTM, CDR2 ANQGSEA. The CDR3 sequence is 14 residues long. CDR3 region: CSVGGGGDPYGYTF. CDR3 DNA: TGCAGCGTCGGGGGGGGAGGCGATCCCTATGGCTACACCTTC.

This clone was seen a single time. The rearrangement links TRBV18 to TRBJ1-6; tentative D call: TRBD1 (6 bases). V lost 1 base and J 5 bases, leaving 15 bases between the germline ends. Germline CDR1 KGHSH, CDR2 LQKENI. The CDR3 covers 17 residues. DNA for the CDR3: TGTGCCAGCTCACCACGCTCAGGACAGAGCAATAATTCACCCCTCCACTTT. It translates to CASSPRSGQSNNSPLHF.

The chain has TRBV5-8 and TRBJ1-1; possibly TRBD1 for D (6 bases). The ends were cut back, 0 bases at V and 1 base at J, with 7 bases in the middle. The V gene's germline CDR1 is SGHTS and CDR2 YDEGEE. The CDR3 contains 14 residues. The CDR3 loop is CASSLGQENTEAFF. The CDR3 region has the DNA TGTGCCAGCAGCTTGGGACAGGAGAACACTGAAGCTTTCTTT.

The rearrangement joins TRBV19 to TRBJ1-1; D remains unclear. With 5 bases removed from V and 0 bases from J, the gap between germline ends came to 4 bases. There are 12 residues in the CDR3. Germline assignment: CDR1 LNHDA and CDR2 SQIVND (reference sequence). The CDR3 nucleotides are TGTGCCAGTAGTCCAGTGAACACTGAAGCTTTCTTT. It encodes CASSPVNTEAFF.